A single sample gave rise to the 16 T cell receptor beta chains below, sequenced in a study of cytomegalovirus exposure and HLA in healthy donors listed by TCRdb under 2017. The method was the immunoSEQ multiplex PCR assay. The multiplex PCR relied on a mix of 60 forward primers for TCR Vbeta segments and 13 reverse primers for TCR Jbeta segments. Held by TCRdb, this immuneACCESS table contains in-frame sequences only and omits some clones. Under half of the omission traces to an unresolved V gene where checked; the cause of the rest is unknown. The sample contains fewer than 250,000 clones, about three quarters of them found a single time. The ten largest clones take up over 2% of the sample. The sequenced material came from PBMCs. These receptors were taken from a woman aged 25 to 39 in good health and CMV-seropositive.

The chain is built from TRBV27 and TRBJ2-5, with 9 bases aligning to TRBD2. The length of the CDR3 is 16 residues. The germline CDR1 and CDR2 sequences are MNHEY and SMNVEV (reference sequence). V lost 3 bases and J lost 4; bases outside the gene matches: 9. As DNA, the CDR3 is TGTGCCAGCAGTTTGGGGCGGGAGGGCCGCAGAGAGACCCAGTACTTC. The encoded protein is CASSLGREGRRETQYF.

CDR3 nucleotides: TGTGCCAGCAGCTCGGGACTAGCGGGTGGGAATGAGCAGTTCTTC. Encoded protein: CASSSGLAGGNEQFF. The rearrangement uses TRBV13 and TRBJ2-1; 12 bases map to TRBD2. The V and J ends lost 4 bases and 7 bases, in that order; junction bases with no gene match: 5. The CDR3 runs 15 residues. Germline CDR1 PRHDT, CDR2 FYEKMQ (reference sequence).

V usage is TRBV30 and J usage is TRBJ1-5, with D possibly being TRBD1 (5 bases). The CDR3 runs to 14 residues. Germline CDR1 and CDR2: GTSNPN and SVGIG (reference sequence). V shed 5 bases and J shed 0 bases, with 11 bases lying between them. CDR3 nucleotide sequence: TGTGCCTGGGTGCCCCAGGGTAGCAATCAGCCCCAGCATTTT. It encodes CAWVPQGSNQPQHF.

This rearrangement joins TRBV28 to TRBJ2-4; D is ambiguous. The CDR3 contains 17 residues. Germline CDR1 and CDR2: MDHEN and SYDVKM. The V gene lost 3 bases and the J gene lost 0 bases, with 15 bases spanning the gap. CDR3: CASSFTVFRLAKNIQYF. In DNA form, the CDR3 reads TGTGCCAGCAGTTTTACCGTGTTCAGGCTAGCCAAAAACATTCAGTACTTC.

The chain has TRBV7-6 and TRBJ2-3; 12 nucleotides align to TRBD2. V dropped 5 bases and J dropped 5; count of bases not matched to a gene: 11. Germline V gene lookup returns CDR1 SGHVS and CDR2 FNYEAQ. This CDR3 comprises 17 residues. The CDR3 loop reads CASSPGPRTSGVDTQYF. For the CDR3, the DNA is TGTGCCAGCAGCCCGGGGCCTCGGACTAGCGGGGTAGATACGCAGTATTTT.

With respect to this clone: One end of the junction varies from germline; a read error may be responsible. The chain recombines TRBV6-1 with TRBJ1-2; D not resolved. Germline values: CDR1 MNHNS, CDR2 SASEGT. The CDR3 loop spans 17 amino acids. The CDR3 nucleotides read TGTGCCAGCAGAGAAGACGGAGCGAATCGACTTAACTATGGCTACACCTTC. Translating it yields CASREDGANRLNYGYTF.

V and J are TRBV28 and TRBJ1-2; no definite D call. The germline V gene encodes CDR1 MDHEN and CDR2 SYDVKM. The CDR3 extends over 12 amino acids. Trimming took off 3 bases at V and 5 bases at J, with 7 bases between the two ends. CDR3 protein: CASSFVRYGYTF. Written as DNA, the CDR3 is TGTGCCAGCAGTTTCGTCAGGTATGGCTACACCTTC.

The V and J genes are TRBV5-1 and TRBJ1-2; a weak D match, TRBD1 (5 bases). CDR1 is SGHRS, CDR2 YFSETQ, per germline. V dropped 0 bases and J dropped 3 bases, with 12 bases sitting between them. CDR3 length: 15 amino acids. The CDR3 bases are TGCGCCAGCAGCTTGGACGTCCAGGGTTACTATGGCTACACCTTC. Protein sequence: CASSLDVQGYYGYTF.

The genes are TRBV4-2 and TRBJ2-7; 8 nucleotides agree with TRBD2. The CDR3 contains 18 residues. The ends lost 1 base at V and 0 bases at J; junction bases unmatched: 11. Germline values: CDR1 LGHNA, CDR2 YNFKEQ. This CDR3 is CASSQVEIQRGNSYEQYF. The DNA of the CDR3 is TGTGCCAGCAGCCAAGTAGAGATACAGCGGGGGAACTCCTACGAGCAGTACTTC.

This rearrangement joins TRBV25-1 to TRBJ1-6; 7 nucleotides line up with TRBD1. This CDR3 comprises 15 residues. V shed 4 bases and J 4 bases; nucleotides not matched to a gene: 4. CDR1 MGHDK and CDR2 SYGVNS come from the germline V gene. CDR3 sequence (DNA): TGTGCCAGCAGTGGCTCGACAGGGTATAATTCACCCCTCCACTTT. Encoded protein: CASSGSTGYNSPLHF.

This clone was seen just once. The rearrangement links TRBV7-2 to TRBJ2-5; 11 nucleotides match TRBD2. The CDR3 runs to 17 residues. V lost 0 bases, J lost 4 bases, and 7 bases stayed unmatched. Germline assignment: CDR1 SGHTA and CDR2 FQGNSA. CDR3 sequence reads: CASSLAYSGGALETQYF. The CDR3 DNA sequence: TGTGCCAGCAGCTTAGCTTATAGCGGGGGGGCCTTAGAGACCCAGTACTTC.

This clone was recorded a few times. This chain uses TRBV28 with TRBJ2-3; 15 nucleotides line up with TRBD2. The junction had 6 bases not matched to a gene; V was cut back by 5 bases and J by 0 bases. This CDR3 has 18 residues. Germline V lookup: CDR1 MDHEN, CDR2 SYDVKM. The CDR3 bases are TGTGCCAGCAGTCCCGGGACTAGCGGGGGGTCTAGCACAGATACGCAGTATTTT. It yields the protein CASSPGTSGGSSTDTQYF. The full variable domain, its missing parts supplied by reference TRBV28 and TRBJ2-3, is DVKVTQSSRYLVKRTGEKVFLECVQDMDHENMFWYRQDPGLGLRLIYFSYDVKMKEKGDIPEGYSVSREKKERFSLILESASTNQTSMYLCASSPGTSGGSSTDTQYFGPGTRLTVL.

The gene calls are TRBV27 and TRBJ2-2, with D perhaps TRBD2 (6 bases). V lost 7 bases, J lost 7 bases, and 19 bases lay in between. The CDR3 is 15 amino acids. The germline V gene encodes CDR1 MNHEY and CDR2 SMNVEV (reference sequence). The CDR3 DNA sequence: TGTGCCAGCACCCCTCAATCGGGAGAGTACGGGGAGCTGTTTTTT. It is translated as CASTPQSGEYGELFF.

CDR3 DNA: TGTGCCAGCACCCGTCCCGGGACAGGGGTCGATGAGCAGTTCTTC. Residues: CASTRPGTGVDEQFF. The V gene is TRBV27, the J gene TRBJ2-1; TRBD1 agrees at 10 bases. J lost 8 bases, V lost 7 bases, and 11 bases had no gene match. The CDR3 has 15 residues. Germline V lookup: CDR1 MNHEY, CDR2 SMNVEV (reference sequence).

The CDR3 DNA follows: TGTGCCAGCAGCGCAGGCCTAGCGGGGGGCCACCTCTCCTACGAGCAGTACTTC. This encodes CASSAGLAGGHLSYEQYF. The chain combines TRBV9 with TRBJ2-7, with 11 bases identical to TRBD2. Germline values: CDR1 SGDLS, CDR2 YYNGEE. The ends lost 3 bases at V and 0 bases at J; junction bases unmatched: 11. This CDR3 region has 18 residues.

The V call is TRBV5-6, the J call TRBJ2-3; 7 bases are a match to TRBD1. Germline V gives CDR1 SGHDT, CDR2 YYEEEE. This CDR3 comprises 15 residues. The J segment lost 2 bases and the V segment lost 6 bases, leaving 9 bases of the junction unmatched. The CDR3: CASNEGGRYTDTQYF. DNA of the CDR3: TGTGCCAGCAATGAAGGGGGCAGGTACACAGATACGCAGTATTTT.